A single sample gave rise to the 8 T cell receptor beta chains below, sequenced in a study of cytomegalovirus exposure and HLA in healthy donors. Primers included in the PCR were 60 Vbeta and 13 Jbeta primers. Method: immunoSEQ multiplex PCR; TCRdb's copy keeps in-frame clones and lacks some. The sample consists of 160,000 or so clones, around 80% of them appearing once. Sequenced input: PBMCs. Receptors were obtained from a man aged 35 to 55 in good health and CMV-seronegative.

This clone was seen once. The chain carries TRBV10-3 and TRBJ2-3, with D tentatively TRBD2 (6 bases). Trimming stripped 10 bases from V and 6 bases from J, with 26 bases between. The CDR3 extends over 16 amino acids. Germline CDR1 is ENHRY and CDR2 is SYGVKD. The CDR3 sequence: CATKIQKGLGRDTQYF. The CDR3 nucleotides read TGTGCCACCAAAATCCAAAAGGGACTGGGGCGGGATACGCAGTATTTT.

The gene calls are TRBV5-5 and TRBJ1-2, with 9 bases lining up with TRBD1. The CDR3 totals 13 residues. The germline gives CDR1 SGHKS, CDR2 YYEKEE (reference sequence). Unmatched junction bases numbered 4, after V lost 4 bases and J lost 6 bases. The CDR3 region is CASSPWTGDGYTF. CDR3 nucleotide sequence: TGTGCCAGCAGCCCCTGGACAGGGGATGGCTACACCTTC.

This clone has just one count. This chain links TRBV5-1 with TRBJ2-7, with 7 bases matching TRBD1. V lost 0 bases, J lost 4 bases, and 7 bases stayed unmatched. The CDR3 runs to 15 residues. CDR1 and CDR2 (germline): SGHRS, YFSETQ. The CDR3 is CASSLAETGRYEQYF. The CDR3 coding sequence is TGCGCCAGCAGCTTGGCCGAGACAGGGCGGTACGAGCAGTACTTC.

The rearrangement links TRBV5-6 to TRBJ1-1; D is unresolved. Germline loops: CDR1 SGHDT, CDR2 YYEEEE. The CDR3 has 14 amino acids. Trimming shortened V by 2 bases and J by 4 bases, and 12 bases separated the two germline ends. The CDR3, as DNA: TGTGCCAGCAGCTTTAGATTTAGCGGCACTGAAGCTTTCTTT. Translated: CASSFRFSGTEAFF.

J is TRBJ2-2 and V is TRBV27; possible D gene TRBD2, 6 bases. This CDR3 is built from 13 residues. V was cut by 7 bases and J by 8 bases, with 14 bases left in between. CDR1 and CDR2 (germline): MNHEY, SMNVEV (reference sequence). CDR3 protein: CASTRLGTGELFF. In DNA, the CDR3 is TGTGCCAGCACCCGGCTGGGGACTGGGGAGCTGTTTTTT.

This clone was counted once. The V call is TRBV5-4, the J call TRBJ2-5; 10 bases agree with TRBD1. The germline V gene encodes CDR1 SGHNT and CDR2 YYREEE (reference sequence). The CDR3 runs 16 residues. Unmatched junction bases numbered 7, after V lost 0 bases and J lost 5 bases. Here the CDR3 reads CASSLARTGGLETQYF. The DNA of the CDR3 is TGTGCCAGCAGCTTGGCCCGGACAGGGGGTCTTGAGACCCAGTACTTC.

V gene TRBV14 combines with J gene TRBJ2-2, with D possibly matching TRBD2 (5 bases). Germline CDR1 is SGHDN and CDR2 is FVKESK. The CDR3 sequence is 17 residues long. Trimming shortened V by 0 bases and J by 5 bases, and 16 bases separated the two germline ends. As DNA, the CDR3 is TGTGCCAGCAGCCAAGATCTGCCCTTAACGGGAACCGGGGAGCTGTTTTTT. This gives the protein CASSQDLPLTGTGELFF. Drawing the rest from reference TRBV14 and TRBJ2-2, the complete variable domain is EAGVTQFPSHSVIEKGQTVTLRCDPISGHDNLYWYRRVMGKEIKFLLHFVKESKQDESGMPNNRFLAERTGGTYSTLKVQPAELEDSGVYFCASSQDLPLTGTGELFFGEGSRLTVL.

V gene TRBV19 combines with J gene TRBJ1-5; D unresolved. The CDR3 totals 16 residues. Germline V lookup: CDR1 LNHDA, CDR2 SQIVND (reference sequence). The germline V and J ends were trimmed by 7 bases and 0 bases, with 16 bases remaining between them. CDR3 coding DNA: TGTGCCAGTACAACTAAACCCGGGAGTAGCAATCAGCCCCAGCATTTT. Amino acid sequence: CASTTKPGSSNQPQHF.